This is a list of T cell receptor beta chains from one sample in a study of T cells after somatic rescue of genetic block. Sequencing used immunoSEQ multiplex PCR; TCRdb keeps in-frame clones, though not all of them. This sample has more than 9,500 clones; 73% occur once, and the top ten carry just under 20%. The sample taken for sequencing was peripheral blood mononuclear cells (PBMCs). The receptors were sampled from a boy between 10 and 17 years old. Each CDR3 is given with its conserved first and last residue. A D gene is named only where the DNA matches it firmly. Rows may omit the clone size; those that give it use once, few, many or a size class.

J gene: TRBJ2-7
D gene: TRBD1
V gene: TRBV2
clone size: -
CDR3 DNA: TGTGCCAGCAGAGCTGACAGGGAGTCCCACGAGCAGTACTTC
CDR3 protein: CASRADRESHEQYF

J gene: TRBJ2-1
D gene: TRBD2
V gene: TRBV28
clone size: -
CDR3 DNA: TGTGCCAGCAGTTTCCGCACTAGCGGGAATGAGCAGTTCTTC
CDR3 protein: CASSFRTSGNEQFF

J gene: TRBJ2-7
D gene: TRBD1
V gene: TRBV6-6
clone size: -
CDR3 DNA: TGTGCCAGCAGTCGACAGGGATCCTACGAGCAGTACTTC
CDR3 protein: CASSRQGSYEQYF

J gene: TRBJ1-3
D gene: -
V gene: TRBV6-6
clone size: -
CDR3 DNA: TGTGCCAGCAGTTACTCGATGCGGTTCTCTGGAAACACCATATATTTT
CDR3 protein: CASSYSMRFSGNTIYF

J gene: TRBJ2-5
D gene: -
V gene: TRBV18
clone size: -
CDR3 DNA: TGTGCCAGCTCACCAAAAGGGTCCCAAGAGACCCAGTACTTC
CDR3 protein: CASSPKGSQETQYF

J gene: TRBJ1-2
D gene: TRBD1
V gene: TRBV7-8
clone size: few
CDR3 DNA: TGTGCCAGCAGCGGAAACAGGGGAAACTATGGCTACACCTTC
CDR3 protein: CASSGNRGNYGYTF

J gene: TRBJ1-1
D gene: -
V gene: TRBV6-5
clone size: -
CDR3 DNA: TGTGCCAGCACGGACGGGATGAACACTGAAGCTTTCTTT
CDR3 protein: CASTDGMNTEAFF

J gene: TRBJ1-1
D gene: -
V gene: TRBV2
clone size: -
CDR3 DNA: TGTGCCAGCAGGAAAGGGTGGAACACTGAAGCTTTCTTT
CDR3 protein: CASRKGWNTEAFF

J gene: TRBJ1-1
D gene: -
V gene: TRBV28
clone size: -
CDR3 DNA: TGTGCCAGCAGTTTATGGGGTACAGCTAATGAAGCTTTCTTT
CDR3 protein: CASSLWGTANEAFF

J gene: TRBJ1-1
D gene: TRBD1
V gene: TRBV2
clone size: -
CDR3 DNA: TGTGCCAGCAGGGCTGAAACAGGGGGCACTGAAGCTTTCTTT
CDR3 protein: CASRAETGGTEAFF

J gene: TRBJ2-4
D gene: TRBD1
V gene: TRBV5-1
clone size: -
CDR3 DNA: TGCGCCAGCAGCCCCCGGGACAGGGGGGAAGCCAAAAACATTCAGTACTTC
CDR3 protein: CASSPRDRGEAKNIQYF

J gene: TRBJ2-5
D gene: -
V gene: TRBV9
clone size: once
CDR3 DNA: TGTGCCAGCACCCCATCGGGGGTCTACCAAGAGACCCAGTACTTC
CDR3 protein: CASTPSGVYQETQYF

J gene: TRBJ2-5
D gene: -
V gene: TRBV10-3
clone size: -
CDR3 DNA: TGTGCCATCAGTAGGGGGGAGACCCAGTACTTC
CDR3 protein: CAISRGETQYF

J gene: TRBJ2-7
D gene: TRBD1
V gene: TRBV28
clone size: once
CDR3 DNA: TGTGCCAGCCAAAAAAGCAGGGGGCCGCATGGCGAGCAGTACTTC
CDR3 protein: CASQKSRGPHGEQYF

J gene: TRBJ1-3
D gene: -
V gene: TRBV19
clone size: -
CDR3 DNA: TGTGCCAGTAGTCAGGGGACGGGAAACACCATATATTTT
CDR3 protein: CASSQGTGNTIYF

J gene: TRBJ2-5
D gene: TRBD1
V gene: TRBV6-5
clone size: -
CDR3 DNA: TGTGCCAGCAGTTCCTTCGAGGGGGCCCGAGAGACCCAGTACTTC
CDR3 protein: CASSSFEGARETQYF

J gene: TRBJ2-7
D gene: -
V gene: TRBV18
clone size: -
CDR3 DNA: TGTGCCAGCTCACCACCGAGTGGGGGCGTGGGAGGGCCCTACGAGCAGTACTTC
CDR3 protein: CASSPPSGGVGGPYEQYF

J gene: TRBJ2-2
D gene: TRBD1
V gene: TRBV2
clone size: -
CDR3 DNA: TGTGCCAGCAGGACAGGGGTGCCGAACACCGGGGAGCTGTTTTTT
CDR3 protein: CASRTGVPNTGELFF

J gene: TRBJ1-1
D gene: -
V gene: TRBV18
clone size: -
CDR3 DNA: TGTGCCACCTCCGGGGGAATCTGGAACACTGAAGCTTTCTTT
CDR3 protein: CATSGGIWNTEAFF

J gene: TRBJ2-1
D gene: TRBD2
V gene: TRBV27
clone size: once
CDR3 DNA: TGTGCCAGCAGTCGAAGCGGGGGGCCGTACAATGAGCAGTTCTTC
CDR3 protein: CASSRSGGPYNEQFF

J gene: TRBJ2-3
D gene: -
V gene: TRBV7-9
clone size: -
CDR3 DNA: TGTGCCAGCAGCTTATGGCCAGATACGCAGTATTTT
CDR3 protein: CASSLWPDTQYF

J gene: TRBJ2-1
D gene: -
V gene: TRBV7-2
clone size: -
CDR3 DNA: TGTGCCAGCAGCTTAGCGGTTCCCGTCAATGAGCAGTTCTTC
CDR3 protein: CASSLAVPVNEQFF

J gene: TRBJ2-1
D gene: TRBD1
V gene: TRBV28
clone size: few
CDR3 DNA: TGTGCCAGCAGCCCGACAGGGGCGCCTAGGAATGAGCAGTTCTTC
CDR3 protein: CASSPTGAPRNEQFF

J gene: TRBJ1-5
D gene: TRBD1
V gene: TRBV2
clone size: -
CDR3 DNA: TGTGCCAGCAGTGGACAGGGGAATCAGCCCCAGCATTTT
CDR3 protein: CASSGQGNQPQHF

J gene: TRBJ2-7
D gene: -
V gene: TRBV5-1
clone size: -
CDR3 DNA: TGCGCCAGCAGCTTGCGCCCCGACAGCAGCGGCGAGCAGTACTTC
CDR3 protein: CASSLRPDSSGEQYF

J gene: TRBJ2-1
D gene: TRBD2
V gene: TRBV5-1
clone size: -
CDR3 DNA: TGCGCCAGCAGCCTTCTTTCTAGCGGGGGGGCAGCGCATGAGCAGTTCTTC
CDR3 protein: CASSLLSSGGAAHEQFF

J gene: TRBJ2-7
D gene: TRBD2
V gene: TRBV6-5
clone size: -
CDR3 DNA: TGTGCCAGCAGTTCCCCGGGACTAGCGGGTGTGGAGCAGTACTTC
CDR3 protein: CASSSPGLAGVEQYF

J gene: TRBJ2-7
D gene: -
V gene: TRBV5-1
clone size: few
CDR3 DNA: TGCGCCAGCAGCTTGGATCAGGGTTCCTACGAGCAGTACTTC
CDR3 protein: CASSLDQGSYEQYF

J gene: TRBJ1-1
D gene: -
V gene: TRBV28
clone size: -
CDR3 DNA: TGTGCCAGCACCGTCTCCGGTGAAGCTTTCTTT
CDR3 protein: CASTVSGEAFF

J gene: TRBJ2-3
D gene: TRBD2
V gene: TRBV27
clone size: -
CDR3 DNA: TGTGCCAGCAGTTTTTGGCGGGAGAGCACAGATACGCAGTATTTT
CDR3 protein: CASSFWRESTDTQYF

J gene: TRBJ2-7
D gene: -
V gene: TRBV29-1
clone size: -
CDR3 DNA: TGCAGCGTTGCAGGGCCTCTATCCTACGAGCAGTACTTC
CDR3 protein: CSVAGPLSYEQYF

J gene: TRBJ2-2
D gene: -
V gene: TRBV10-3
clone size: once
CDR3 DNA: TGTGCCATCAAACAGGGTCCGGCCACCGGGGAGCTGTTTTTT
CDR3 protein: CAIKQGPATGELFF

J gene: TRBJ2-2
D gene: -
V gene: TRBV7-2
clone size: -
CDR3 DNA: TGTGCCAGCAGTTCCATTAGGAAGGAGCTGTTTTTT
CDR3 protein: CASSSIRKELFF

J gene: TRBJ2-7
D gene: TRBD2
V gene: TRBV28
clone size: few
CDR3 DNA: TGTGCCAGCAGTTTTTCCCAGCGGGGGCTAACCTACGAGCAGTACTTC
CDR3 protein: CASSFSQRGLTYEQYF

J gene: TRBJ2-2
D gene: -
V gene: TRBV7-9
clone size: once
CDR3 DNA: TGTGCCAGCAGCCCTACAGGGGAGCTGTTTTTT
CDR3 protein: CASSPTGELFF

J gene: TRBJ1-2
D gene: -
V gene: TRBV5-1
clone size: few
CDR3 DNA: TGCGCCAGCAGCTTGGGACAGATCAATAACTATGGCTACACCTTC
CDR3 protein: CASSLGQINNYGYTF

J gene: TRBJ2-3
D gene: -
V gene: TRBV5-1
clone size: -
CDR3 DNA: TGCGCCAGCACCTCTGGGGCATCCACAGATACGCAGTATTTT
CDR3 protein: CASTSGASTDTQYF

J gene: TRBJ2-1
D gene: TRBD2
V gene: TRBV7-6
clone size: few
CDR3 DNA: TGTGCCAGCAGCTTAAGGCTAGCGGGAGGCAGCGATGAGCAGTTCTTC
CDR3 protein: CASSLRLAGGSDEQFF

J gene: TRBJ1-2
D gene: -
V gene: TRBV7-9
clone size: -
CDR3 DNA: TGTGCCAGCAGCTTAGGAGGGCAGTCCTATGGCTACACCTTC
CDR3 protein: CASSLGGQSYGYTF

J gene: TRBJ2-1
D gene: TRBD1
V gene: TRBV29-1
clone size: -
CDR3 DNA: TGCAGCGTTGCCCCGGGACAGTCCTACAATGAGCAGTTCTTC
CDR3 protein: CSVAPGQSYNEQFF

J gene: TRBJ2-5
D gene: -
V gene: TRBV5-1
clone size: -
CDR3 DNA: TGCGCCAGCAGCCTTACTCAAGAGACCCAGTACTTC
CDR3 protein: CASSLTQETQYF

J gene: TRBJ2-3
D gene: TRBD2
V gene: TRBV7-9
clone size: -
CDR3 DNA: TGTGCCAGCAGCTCTCGGGGGGGAATAGTGGGCACAGATACGCAGTATTTT
CDR3 protein: CASSSRGGIVGTDTQYF

J gene: TRBJ2-4
D gene: -
V gene: TRBV6-6
clone size: few
CDR3 DNA: TGTGCCAGCAGTTCCCAAGATCCGGGCATTCAGTACTTC
CDR3 protein: CASSSQDPGIQYF

J gene: TRBJ1-1
D gene: TRBD1
V gene: TRBV29-1
clone size: -
CDR3 DNA: TGCAGCGTTGACAGGGGGCAACCTGAAGCTTTCTTT
CDR3 protein: CSVDRGQPEAFF

J gene: TRBJ1-5
D gene: -
V gene: TRBV30
clone size: -
CDR3 DNA: TGTGCCTGGAGTGTGGTAGGGTGGGAGCAGCCCCAGCATTTT
CDR3 protein: CAWSVVGWEQPQHF